These 31 T cell receptor beta chains originate from one sample sequenced in a study of blood T cell repertoires in COVID-19 (dated by TCRdb to 2018 to 2020). To prepare the library, the immunoSEQ multiplex PCR assay was applied. Imported from immuneACCESS, the table was reduced by TCRdb to in-frame sequences with V and J called. These copies leave out some clones; in studies compared against another copy, an unresolved V gene accounts for under half, and the cause of the remainder is not known. The sample profile shows about 400,000 clones; around nine tenths of them were found once. Roughly 9.4% of the sample comes from the top ten. Sequenced sample: PBMCs or T cells enriched from blood (not recorded which). The receptors originated from a woman aged 45-65 years who had recovered from COVID-19.

This clone has only one observation. The V and J genes are TRBV19 and TRBJ1-5; tentative D call: TRBD1 (6 bases). Trimming took off 4 bases at V and 4 bases at J, with 11 bases between the two ends. The CDR3 totals 14 residues. From germline, CDR1 is LNHDA and CDR2 SQIVND (reference sequence). CDR3 amino acids: CASSTQTGNQPQHF. For the CDR3, the DNA is TGTGCCAGTAGTACCCAAACAGGGAATCAGCCCCAGCATTTT.

The gene calls are TRBV13 and TRBJ1-2; D possibly corresponds to TRBD1 (6 bases). The CDR3 is 18 residues long. Germline V gives CDR1 PRHDT, CDR2 FYEKMQ (reference sequence). V was trimmed by 6 bases and J by 7 bases, leaving 30 bases between them. CDR3 nucleotide sequence: TGTGCCAGCAGAGAAGCGGCTGGGCAGGGGAGGGTGGTTAGTGGCTACACCTTC. Translating gives CASREAAGQGRVVSGYTF.

The V gene is TRBV19, the J gene TRBJ2-1; the match to TRBD2 covers 10 bases. Germline CDR1 LNHDA, CDR2 SQIVND (reference sequence). After removal of 5 bases from V and 7 bases from J, the junction contained 11 bases not matched to a gene. The CDR3 loop spans 16 amino acids. The CDR3 coding sequence is TGTGCCAGTAGTGAGGACCCCGGGACTAGCGCAAATGAGCAGTTCTTC. Translating gives CASSEDPGTSANEQFF.

The chain couples TRBV7-8 to TRBJ1-2, with D unclear. The CDR3 is 13 amino acids. The germline CDR1 and CDR2 sequences are SGHVS and FQNEAQ. Deletions cut 2 bases from V and 7 bases from J, with 11 bases between. Here the CDR3 DNA reads TGTGCCAGCAGCTTACCACCCCAGCGTGGCTACACCTTC. It codes for CASSLPPQRGYTF.

The chain carries TRBV6-5 and TRBJ1-4; maybe TRBD1 (5 bases). The CDR3 sequence is 13 residues long. Germline CDR1 and CDR2: MNHEY and SVGAGI. Trimming removed 4 bases at V and 8 bases at J, with 11 bases between. The CDR3 spells CASSLGLREKLFF. The CDR3 DNA is TGTGCCAGCAGTTTGGGACTTCGGGAAAAACTGTTTTTT.

The genes are TRBV6-1 and TRBJ1-2; D unclear. This CDR3 spans 14 amino acids. Germline-derived CDR1 and CDR2 are MNHNS and SASEGT. The V end lost 1 base, the J end lost 8 bases, and 14 bases lay between the germline ends. This CDR3 reads CASSEEASLGGYTF. The CDR3 region has the DNA TGTGCCAGCAGTGAAGAGGCTAGCCTGGGAGGCTACACCTTC.

This clone was seen a few times. The chain couples TRBV19 to TRBJ1-4; possible D gene TRBD1, 5 bases. Germline V lookup: CDR1 LNHDA, CDR2 SQIVND (reference sequence). The V and J ends lost 3 bases and 5 bases respectively, with 13 bases between them. The CDR3 runs to 15 residues. Written as DNA, the CDR3 is TGTGCCAGTAGTATTAGCGGGGACGACAATGAAAAACTGTTTTTT. This encodes CASSISGDDNEKLFF. Combining the CDR3 with reference TRBV19 and TRBJ1-4 gives the whole variable domain DGGITQSPKYLFRKEGQNVTLSCEQNLNHDAMYWYRQDPGQGLRLIYYSQIVNDFQKGDIAEGYSVSREKKESFPLTVTSAQKNPTAFYLCASSISGDDNEKLFFGSGTQLSVL.

The V gene is TRBV9, the J gene TRBJ1-1, with D unresolved. Per the germline V gene, CDR1 is SGDLS and CDR2 is YYNGEE. The V end lost 0 bases, the J end lost 4 bases, and 13 bases lay between the germline ends. The CDR3 loop spans 15 amino acids. CDR3 nucleotide sequence: TGTGCCAGCAGCGTAGTTTCCACCCCGGGCACTGAAGCTTTCTTT. It codes for CASSVVSTPGTEAFF. The full variable domain, its missing parts supplied by reference TRBV9 and TRBJ1-1, is DSGVTQTPKHLITATGQRVTLRCSPRSGDLSVYWYQQSLDQGLQFLIQYYNGEERAKGNILERFSAQQFPDLHSELNLSSLELGDSALYFCASSVVSTPGTEAFFGQGTRLTVV.

This clone was seen a handful of times. This chain links TRBV5-1 with TRBJ1-5; 7 bases align to TRBD1. The V segment lost 3 bases and the J segment 7 bases; nucleotides outside the gene matches: 7. Germline loops: CDR1 SGHRS, CDR2 YFSETQ. This CDR3 has 14 amino acids. CDR3 in DNA: TGCGCCAGCAGCTCCCAGGGGGAAGGACAGCCCCAGCATTTT. Translated: CASSSQGEGQPQHF.

This rearrangement joins TRBV5-6 to TRBJ1-3; 7 positions match TRBD1. Germline trimming cut 2 bases from V and 1 base from J; bases unmatched to any gene: 9. The CDR3 is made up of 17 amino acids. CDR1 is SGHDT, CDR2 YYEEEE, per germline. The CDR3 DNA reads TGTGCCAGCAGCTTTGGACAGGTAGTCTTATCTGGAAACACCATATATTTT. Residues: CASSFGQVVLSGNTIYF.

J is TRBJ2-5 and V is TRBV7-8; the D gene is possibly TRBD2 (5 bases). The CDR3 consists of 14 residues. Trimming stripped 2 bases from V and 9 bases from J, with 16 bases between. Germline CDR1 is SGHVS and CDR2 is FQNEAQ. The CDR3 sequence: CASSLTRDSGAQYF. CDR3 bases: TGTGCCAGCAGCTTAACCCGGGATTCCGGAGCCCAGTACTTC. The entire variable domain, with the rest obtained from reference TRBV7-8 and TRBJ2-5, is as follows: GAGVSQSPRYKVAKRGQDVALRCDPISGHVSLFWYQQALGQGPEFLTYFQNEAQLDKSGLPSDRFFAERPEGSVSTLKIQRTQQEDSAVYLCASSLTRDSGAQYFGPGTRLLVL.

The J gene is TRBJ2-2, the V gene TRBV19; no clear D gene. The ends were cut back, 9 bases at V and 0 bases at J, with 2 bases in the middle. Germline V gives CDR1 LNHDA, CDR2 SQIVND (reference sequence). The CDR3 is made up of 11 amino acids. CDR3 nucleotides: TGTGCCAGCACGAACACCGGGGAGCTGTTTTTT. Translated, it gives CASTNTGELFF.

This clone was seen more than once but under ten times. The gene calls are TRBV7-2 and TRBJ1-1; 8 bases match TRBD1. V was clipped by 2 bases and J by 3 bases; unmatched bases: 2. Germline V gene sequence: CDR1 SGHTA, CDR2 FQGNSA. This CDR3 comprises 14 residues. The CDR3 sequence: CASSLQGADTEAFF. In DNA form, the CDR3 reads TGTGCCAGCAGCTTACAGGGGGCGGACACTGAAGCTTTCTTT.

The chain links TRBV3-1 (or the pseudogene TRBV3-2) to TRBJ2-7; the match to TRBD1 covers 7 bases. This CDR3 has 15 amino acids. Germline V lookup: CDR1 LGHDT, CDR2 YNNKEL (reference sequence). The V segment lost 2 bases and the J segment 1 base; nucleotides outside the gene matches: 5. The CDR3 DNA reads TGTGCCAGCAGCCAAAACCCGGGACAGTCCTACGAGCAGTACTTC. Translated, it gives CASSQNPGQSYEQYF.

V is TRBV19 and J is TRBJ1-1; TRBD1 matches at 8 bases. CDR1 LNHDA and CDR2 SQIVND come from the germline V gene (reference sequence). The CDR3 covers 13 residues. V lost 6 bases and J lost 4; bases outside the gene matches: 4. CDR3 residues: CASSGQGGTEAFF. The CDR3 nucleotides are TGTGCCAGTAGCGGACAGGGCGGCACTGAAGCTTTCTTT.

V is TRBV11-3 and J is TRBJ2-1; maybe TRBD2 (6 bases). The V and J ends lost 5 bases and 5 bases respectively, with 22 bases between them. This CDR3 has 17 amino acids. Germline CDR1 and CDR2: SGHNT and YENEEA. Here the CDR3 DNA reads TGTGCCAGCAGCCCCCGCCGGGGGACGATAGGAGACAATGAGCAGTTCTTC. Translating it yields CASSPRRGTIGDNEQFF.

The chain carries TRBV6-2 or TRBV6-3 and TRBJ1-4; no reliable D call. The CDR3 sequence is 16 residues long. Germline loops: CDR1 MNHEY, CDR2 SVGEGT. V lost 2 bases and J 8 bases, leaving 18 bases between the germline ends. The CDR3 sequence is CASSYPSPGPVEKLFF. CDR3 coding DNA: TGTGCCAGCAGTTACCCTTCGCCGGGTCCAGTGGAAAAACTGTTTTTT.

The chain uses TRBV7-9 and TRBJ2-1; tentatively, D is TRBD1 (5 bases). Germline V CDR1 and CDR2: SEHNR, FQNEAQ (reference sequence). With 4 bases removed from V and 1 base from J, the gap between germline ends came to 11 bases. There are 15 residues in the CDR3. The CDR3 DNA is TGTGCCAGCAGCTCTGGACACTCATCCTACAATGAGCAGTTCTTC. It translates to CASSSGHSSYNEQFF.

The chain recombines TRBV9 with TRBJ1-5; D not resolved. This CDR3 region has 16 residues. Germline lookup yields CDR1 SGDLS and CDR2 YYNGEE. Trimming stripped 0 bases from V and 1 base from J, with 11 bases between. This CDR3 is CASSVGGGGSNQPQHF. CDR3 nucleotides: TGTGCCAGCAGCGTAGGAGGAGGCGGGAGCAATCAGCCCCAGCATTTT.

This chain connects TRBV19 to TRBJ1-1; a possible D gene is TRBD1 (5 bases). V was trimmed by 10 bases and J by 0 bases, leaving 9 bases between them. The CDR3 is 12 amino acids. Germline CDR1 LNHDA, CDR2 SQIVND (reference sequence). CDR3 nucleotide sequence: TGTGCCACCGACAGCATGAACACTGAAGCTTTCTTT. Its translation is CATDSMNTEAFF.

The chain carries TRBV13 and TRBJ2-5; 8 bases match TRBD1. This CDR3 spans 16 amino acids. Germline CDR1 reads PRHDT; CDR2 reads FYEKMQ (reference sequence). J lost 6 bases, V lost 2 bases, and 11 bases had no gene match. In DNA form, the CDR3 reads TGTGCCAGCAGCTTAAATTTTGCAGGGGGCGACAAGACCCAGTACTTC. The encoded protein is CASSLNFAGGDKTQYF.

The V call is TRBV28, the J call TRBJ2-7; D is uncertain. CDR1 is MDHEN, CDR2 SYDVKM, per germline. The V and J ends lost 7 bases and 0 bases respectively, with 7 bases between them. This CDR3 contains 12 residues. The CDR3 region is CASTGSSYEQYF. CDR3 DNA sequence: TGTGCCAGCACAGGCAGCTCCTACGAGCAGTACTTC.

V gene TRBV2 combines with J gene TRBJ2-7; 9 bases agree with TRBD1. Germline V gene sequence: CDR1 SNHLY, CDR2 FYNNEI. The V segment lost 4 bases and the J segment 9 bases; nucleotides outside the gene matches: 16. The CDR3 runs 16 residues. CDR3 in amino acids: CASSGGQGQGTPGQYF. In nucleotides, the CDR3 is TGTGCCAGCAGTGGGGGCCAGGGACAGGGAACTCCGGGGCAGTACTTC.

This clone occurred once. The chain combines TRBV30 with TRBJ2-5; 8 bases agree with TRBD1. V dropped 8 bases and J dropped 5; count of bases not matched to a gene: 16. The CDR3 covers 15 residues. Germline assignment: CDR1 GTSNPN and CDR2 SVGIG (reference sequence). Here the CDR3 reads CAGSPGQAPGETQYF. For the CDR3, the DNA is TGTGCCGGGTCCCCGGGACAGGCGCCTGGGGAGACCCAGTACTTC.

This clone occurred a few times. V usage is TRBV6-5 and J usage is TRBJ1-1, with TRBD1 identical over 10 bases. The CDR3 is made up of 16 amino acids. The V gene's germline CDR1 is MNHEY and CDR2 SVGAGI. J lost 7 bases, V lost 4 bases, and 12 bases had no gene match. The CDR3 nucleotides are TGTGCCAGCAGTTCCCTCAGACAGGGGGCACGCAATGAAGCTTTCTTT. Translated: CASSSLRQGARNEAFF.

The V call is TRBV6-2 or TRBV6-3, the J call TRBJ2-7, with 8 bases that match TRBD2. Germline CDR1 reads MNHEY; CDR2 reads SVGEGT. This CDR3 contains 14 residues. The junction had 0 bases not matched to a gene; V was cut back by 0 bases and J by 2 bases. The CDR3 protein is CASSYSTSAYEQYF. For the CDR3, the DNA is TGTGCCAGCAGTTACTCGACTAGCGCCTACGAGCAGTACTTC.

V usage is TRBV3-1 (or the pseudogene TRBV3-2) and J usage is TRBJ2-1, with D perhaps TRBD1 (6 bases). The V and J ends lost 4 bases and 7 bases respectively, with 8 bases between them. This CDR3 has 12 residues. Looked up from germline, CDR1 is LGHDT and CDR2 is YNNKEL (reference sequence). DNA of the CDR3: TGTGCCAGCAGCCTAAGGGGGAATGAGCAGTTCTTC. It codes for CASSLRGNEQFF.

V gene TRBV6-5 combines with J gene TRBJ1-1; D uncertain. Germline V gives CDR1 MNHEY, CDR2 SVGAGI. This CDR3 contains 15 residues. V lost 4 bases and J lost 0, with 12 bases in between. CDR3 nucleotide sequence: TGTGCCAGCAGTTCCGTACAAACAGTGAACACTGAAGCTTTCTTT. Translating it yields CASSSVQTVNTEAFF.

This chain uses TRBV5-5 with TRBJ2-7; D gene uncertain. Germline CDR1 is SGHKS and CDR2 is YYEKEE (reference sequence). Trimming took 2 bases from V and 1 from J, leaving 7 bases between them. The CDR3 runs 13 residues. CDR3 loop: CASSFGGSYEQYF. Written as DNA, the CDR3 is TGTGCCAGCAGCTTTGGCGGATCCTACGAGCAGTACTTC.

The CDR3: CASSDSLNTEAFF. The CDR3 DNA sequence: TGTGCCAGCAGTGACAGTCTTAACACTGAAGCTTTCTTT. The gene calls are TRBV6-1 and TRBJ1-1; D unclear. The ends were cut back, 3 bases at V and 2 bases at J, with 7 bases in the middle. The CDR3 is 13 residues long. The germline V gene encodes CDR1 MNHNS and CDR2 SASEGT.

For this clone: Other DNA sequences of this sample code for an identical CDR3. J is TRBJ2-1 and V is TRBV5-1; the match to TRBD2 covers 10 bases. The trim removed 5 bases at V and 4 bases at J, leaving 6 bases unmatched. Germline CDR1 is SGHRS and CDR2 is YFSETQ. The CDR3 has 15 amino acids. The CDR3 DNA follows: TGCGCCAGCAGTGCTAGCGGGGGCCCATACAATGAGCAGTTCTTC. Encoded protein: CASSASGGPYNEQFF.